Following are 20 T cell receptor beta chains from one sample sequenced in a study of T cell responses to AZD1222 COVID-19 vaccine. Here immunoSEQ multiplex PCR was the method, and the copy in TCRdb shows in-frame clones only, minus some. Of roughly 140,000 clones listed, about 95% were seen once; the top ten hold roughly 1.2%. Source: peripheral blood, taken on day 0 of AZD1222 vaccination. The source is an adult in good health.

This clone is a singleton in its sample. The chain recombines TRBV20-1 with TRBJ1-5; maybe TRBD1 (6 bases). The ends were cut back, 3 bases at V and 1 base at J, with 13 bases in the middle. Germline V gene data show CDR1 as DFQATT and CDR2 as SNEGSKA (reference sequence). CDR3 length: 15 residues. CDR3 bases: TGCAGTGCTAGTGGGGCAGGGGTGAGCAATCAGCCCCAGCATTTT. This gives the protein CSASGAGVSNQPQHF.

The rearrangement joins TRBV5-4 to TRBJ1-3, with TRBD1 as a possible D gene (5 bases). The CDR3 contains 15 residues. Germline V gene sequence: CDR1 SGHNT, CDR2 YYREEE (reference sequence). Trimming left V 0 bases short and J 4 bases short, with 11 bases between. In nucleotides, the CDR3 is TGTGCCAGCAGCTTGGCCGTAGGGGCGGGAAACACCATATATTTT. Its translation: CASSLAVGAGNTIYF.

This chain links TRBV18 with TRBJ1-1, with D possibly matching TRBD1 (5 bases). This CDR3 is 13 amino acids long. V was shortened by 6 bases and J by 8 bases, with 16 bases between the two germline ends. The germline V gene encodes CDR1 KGHSH and CDR2 LQKENI. CDR3 DNA: TGTGCCAGCTCGCCTTGGGCACAGGAGGAAGCTTTCTTT. It translates to CASSPWAQEEAFF.

The rearrangement uses TRBV6-5 and TRBJ1-1; tentative D call: TRBD1 (6 bases). The V and J ends lost 0 bases and 0 bases respectively, with 8 bases between them. Germline V gene sequence: CDR1 MNHEY, CDR2 SVGAGI. The CDR3 covers 15 residues. This chain's CDR3 is CASSYSGGLNTEAFF. For the CDR3, the DNA is TGTGCCAGCAGTTACTCAGGGGGTCTGAACACTGAAGCTTTCTTT.

This clone was seen just once. The gene calls are TRBV5-1 and TRBJ1-6, with a weak D call TRBD1 (6 bases). Germline values: CDR1 SGHRS, CDR2 YFSETQ. Trimming took off 4 bases at V and 10 bases at J, with 18 bases between the two ends. This CDR3 contains 15 residues. CDR3: CASSPGVRGDSPLHF. The CDR3 region has the DNA TGCGCCAGCAGCCCCGGGGTAAGGGGGGACTCACCCCTCCACTTT.

J is TRBJ1-6 and V is TRBV2; tentative D call: TRBD1 (5 bases). The CDR3 has 14 residues. V lost 8 bases and J lost 9, with 17 bases in between. Germline V gene data show CDR1 as SNHLY and CDR2 as FYNNEI. The CDR3 protein is CASSGAGVGSPLHF. The CDR3 coding sequence is TGTGCCAGCTCCGGGGCGGGGGTTGGTTCACCCCTCCACTTT. Based on the CDR3 plus reference TRBV2 and TRBJ1-6, the full variable domain is EPEVTQTPSHQVTQMGQEVILRCVPISNHLYFYWYRQILGQKVEFLVSFYNNEISEKSEIFDDQFSVERPDGSNFTLKIRSTKLEDSAMYFCASSGAGVGSPLHFGNGTRLTVT.

This clone was detected only once. This sequence joins TRBV12-3 or TRBV12-4 and TRBJ2-1; 7 nucleotides line up with TRBD1. The CDR3 extends over 12 amino acids. With V trimmed by 2 bases and J by 15 bases, 7 bases remained unmatched. The CDR3 DNA reads as TGTGCCAGCAGTTTATTCAGGGACAGTCTGTTCTTC. Its translation is CASSLFRDSLFF.

V and J are TRBV19 and TRBJ1-2; possible D gene TRBD1, 6 bases. Germline CDR1 reads LNHDA; CDR2 reads SQIVND (reference sequence). The CDR3 has 13 residues. V lost 5 bases and J 2 bases, leaving 9 bases between the germline ends. CDR3 DNA: TGTGCCAGTAGTTACAGGGCCAACTATGGCTACACCTTC. It translates to CASSYRANYGYTF.

The chain links TRBV9 to TRBJ1-2; 7 bases map to TRBD1. Germline CDR1 and CDR2: SGDLS and YYNGEE. The CDR3 has 16 amino acids. Losses at the gene ends were 3 bases for V and 3 bases for J; bases not matched to a gene: 11. In nucleotides, the CDR3 is TGTGCCAGCAGCGCTGGGTGGGGACAGCTCGACTATGGCTACACCTTC. Protein product: CASSAGWGQLDYGYTF.

The chain is built from TRBV7-2 and TRBJ1-2, with D hard to call. V was trimmed by 3 bases and J by 6 bases, leaving 14 bases between them. CDR3 length: 14 residues. The germline V gene encodes CDR1 SGHTA and CDR2 FQGNSA. This chain's CDR3 is CASSFNLVLDGYTF. In DNA, the CDR3 is TGTGCCAGCAGCTTTAATCTAGTTCTAGATGGCTACACCTTC.

The rearrangement links TRBV19 to TRBJ1-4, with D possibly TRBD1 on 6 matching bases. CDR1 is LNHDA and CDR2 is SQIVND in the germline V gene (reference sequence). This CDR3 is 15 amino acids long. V gave up 5 bases and J gave up 5 bases, with 15 bases separating them. For the CDR3, the DNA is TGTGCCAGTAGTCCCCGGGAGGGACAAAATGAAAAACTGTTTTTT. It specifies CASSPREGQNEKLFF.

The J gene is TRBJ1-5, the V gene TRBV4-1; D remains unclear. V lost 4 bases and J 0 bases, leaving 10 bases between the germline ends. The CDR3 sequence is 15 residues long. Looked up from germline, CDR1 is MGHRA and CDR2 is YSYEKL. CDR3 in amino acids: CASSRGENSNQPQHF. CDR3 sequence (DNA): TGCGCCAGCAGCCGAGGCGAAAATAGCAATCAGCCCCAGCATTTT.

This chain uses TRBV5-8 with TRBJ2-5; D not resolved. V was trimmed by 4 bases and J by 2 bases, leaving 12 bases between them. Per the germline V gene, CDR1 is SGHTS and CDR2 is YDEGEE. The CDR3 has 14 amino acids. The CDR3 nucleotides read TGTGCCAGCAGCCTGTACCCAGTTCAAGAGACCCAGTACTTC. Amino acids: CASSLYPVQETQYF.

The chain has TRBV5-6 and TRBJ2-7, with 11 positions matching TRBD2. Germline V CDR1 and CDR2: SGHDT, YYEEEE. J lost 3 bases, V lost 4 bases, and 6 bases had no gene match. This CDR3 spans 15 amino acids. CDR3 DNA sequence: TGTGCCAGCAGCCCGGGACTAGCGGCGGGCTACGAGCAGTACGTC. Amino acid sequence: CASSPGLAAGYEQYV.

CDR3: CASSETGTSEQFF. CDR3 nucleotides: TGTGCCAGCAGTGAAACCGGGACTAGTGAGCAGTTCTTC. V gene TRBV25-1 combines with J gene TRBJ2-1; TRBD2 aligns across 8 bases. The germline CDR1 and CDR2 sequences are MGHDK and SYGVNS. The V gene end was trimmed by 2 bases and the J gene end by 9 bases; junction bases not matched to a gene: 3. CDR3 length: 13 residues.

Only one count was recorded for this clone. The chain employs TRBV12-3 or TRBV12-4 and TRBJ2-1; possibly TRBD1 for D (6 bases). The CDR3 is 12 amino acids. Between the trimmed V and J ends, which lost 7 bases and 10 bases, there was a span of 14 bases. The CDR3 loop reads CASNTPGDEQFF. In DNA, the CDR3 is TGTGCCAGCAATACGCCAGGGGACGAGCAGTTCTTC.

The rearrangement links TRBV7-9 to TRBJ1-5; the D gene is possibly TRBD1 (5 bases). The germline V and J ends were trimmed by 6 bases and 5 bases, with 11 bases remaining between them. Germline V CDR1 and CDR2: SEHNR, FQNEAQ (reference sequence). There are 13 residues in the CDR3. The CDR3 sequence: CASSTQGDQPQHF. The CDR3 region has the DNA TGTGCCAGCAGTACGCAGGGAGATCAGCCCCAGCATTTT.

V is TRBV28 and J is TRBJ1-5, with 8 bases fitting TRBD1. The CDR3 sequence is 13 residues long. V lost 4 bases, J lost 5 bases, and 1 base stayed unmatched. Looked up from germline, CDR1 is MDHEN and CDR2 is SYDVKM. This chain's CDR3 is CASSWTGYQPQHF. CDR3 DNA sequence: TGTGCCAGCAGTTGGACAGGGTATCAGCCCCAGCATTTT.

This clone has a single count. This rearrangement joins TRBV10-3 to TRBJ1-4; perhaps TRBD1 as D (6 bases). The V gene lost 8 bases and the J gene lost 8 bases, with 9 bases spanning the gap. Germline lookup yields CDR1 ENHRY and CDR2 SYGVKD. The CDR3 is 11 residues long. CDR3 coding DNA: TGTGCCATCCGGCAGGGGGAAAAACTGTTTTTT. It specifies CAIRQGEKLFF.

This chain links TRBV5-3 with TRBJ1-5; 10 nucleotides match TRBD1. TRBV5-3 is annotated as an ORF whose role is uncertain. The CDR3 has 17 residues. The junction had 6 bases not matched to a gene; V was cut back by 0 bases and J by 3 bases. CDR3 region: CARSLARTGGANQPQHF. As DNA, the CDR3 is TGTGCCAGAAGCTTGGCTCGGACAGGGGGTGCCAATCAGCCCCAGCATTTT.